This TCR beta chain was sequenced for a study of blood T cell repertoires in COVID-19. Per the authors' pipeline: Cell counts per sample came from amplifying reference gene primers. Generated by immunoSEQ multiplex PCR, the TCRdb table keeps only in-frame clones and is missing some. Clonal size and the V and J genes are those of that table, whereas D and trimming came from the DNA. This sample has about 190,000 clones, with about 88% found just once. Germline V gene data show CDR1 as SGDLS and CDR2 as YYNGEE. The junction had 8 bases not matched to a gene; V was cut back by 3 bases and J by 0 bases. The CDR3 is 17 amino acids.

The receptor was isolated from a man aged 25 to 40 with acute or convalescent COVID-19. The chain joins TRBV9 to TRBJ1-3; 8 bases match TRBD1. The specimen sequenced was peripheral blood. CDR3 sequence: CASSAIPGGISGNTIYF. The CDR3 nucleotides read TGTGCCAGCAGCGCGATACCAGGGGGCATCTCTGGAAACACCATATATTTT. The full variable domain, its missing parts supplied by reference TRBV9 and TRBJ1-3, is DSGVTQTPKHLITATGQRVTLRCSPRSGDLSVYWYQQSLDQGLQFLIQYYNGEERAKGNILERFSAQQFPDLHSELNLSSLELGDSALYFCASSAIPGGISGNTIYFGEGSWLTVV.